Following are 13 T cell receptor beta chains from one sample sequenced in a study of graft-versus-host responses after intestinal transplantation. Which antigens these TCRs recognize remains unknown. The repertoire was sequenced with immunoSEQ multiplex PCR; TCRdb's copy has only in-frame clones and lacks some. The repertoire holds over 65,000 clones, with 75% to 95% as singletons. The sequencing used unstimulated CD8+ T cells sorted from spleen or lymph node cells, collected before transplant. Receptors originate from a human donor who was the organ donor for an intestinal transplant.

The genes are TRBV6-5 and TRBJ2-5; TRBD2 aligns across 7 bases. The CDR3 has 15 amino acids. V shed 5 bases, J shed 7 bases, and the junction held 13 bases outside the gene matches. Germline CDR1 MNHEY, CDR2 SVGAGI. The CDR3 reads CASSPETSAWGTQYF. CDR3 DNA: TGTGCCAGCAGTCCCGAAACTAGCGCCTGGGGGACCCAGTACTTC.

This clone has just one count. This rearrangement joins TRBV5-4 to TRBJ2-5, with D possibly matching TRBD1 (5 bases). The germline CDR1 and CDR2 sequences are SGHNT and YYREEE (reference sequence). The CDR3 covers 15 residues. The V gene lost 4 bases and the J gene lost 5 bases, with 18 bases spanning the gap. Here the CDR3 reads CASSVGAPLRETQYF. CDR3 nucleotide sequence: TGTGCCAGCAGCGTAGGGGCCCCCCTCCGGGAGACCCAGTACTTC.

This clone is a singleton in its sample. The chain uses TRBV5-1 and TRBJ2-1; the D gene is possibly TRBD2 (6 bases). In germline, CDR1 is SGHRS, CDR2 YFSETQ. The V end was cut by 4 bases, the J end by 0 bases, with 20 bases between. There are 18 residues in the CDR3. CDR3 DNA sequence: TGCGCCAGCAGCCCCAAGCCGGGGGTCCCGAGCTCCTACAATGAGCAGTTCTTC. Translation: CASSPKPGVPSSYNEQFF.

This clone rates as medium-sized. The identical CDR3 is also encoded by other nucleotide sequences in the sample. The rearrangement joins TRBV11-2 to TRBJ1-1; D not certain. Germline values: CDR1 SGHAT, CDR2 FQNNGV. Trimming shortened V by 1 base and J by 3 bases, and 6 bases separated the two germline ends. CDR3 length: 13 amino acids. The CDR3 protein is CASSLVSYTEAFF. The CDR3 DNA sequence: TGTGCCAGCAGCTTAGTCTCTTACACTGAAGCTTTCTTT. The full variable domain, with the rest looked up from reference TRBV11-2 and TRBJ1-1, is EAGVAQSPRYKIIEKRQSVAFWCNPISGHATLYWYQQILGQGPKLLIQFQNNGVVDDSQLPKDRFSAERLKGVDSTLKIQPAKLEDSAVYLCASSLVSYTEAFFGQGTRLTVV.

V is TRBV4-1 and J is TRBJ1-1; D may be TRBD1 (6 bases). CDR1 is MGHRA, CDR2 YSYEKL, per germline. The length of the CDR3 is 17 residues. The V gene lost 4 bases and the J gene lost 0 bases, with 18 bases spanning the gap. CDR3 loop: CASSPRQADLLNTEAFF. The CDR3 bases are TGCGCCAGCAGCCCCCGACAGGCGGACCTTTTGAACACTGAAGCTTTCTTT.

CDR3 coding DNA: TGTGCCAGCAGTTACTCTGGAGGGCCGGGGAATGAGCAGTTCTTC. Its translation is CASSYSGGPGNEQFF. The J gene is TRBJ2-1, the V gene TRBV6-5; maybe TRBD2 (6 bases). CDR1 and CDR2 from the germline V gene are MNHEY and SVGAGI. This CDR3 region has 15 residues. The V end lost 0 bases, the J end lost 7 bases, and 13 bases lay between the germline ends.

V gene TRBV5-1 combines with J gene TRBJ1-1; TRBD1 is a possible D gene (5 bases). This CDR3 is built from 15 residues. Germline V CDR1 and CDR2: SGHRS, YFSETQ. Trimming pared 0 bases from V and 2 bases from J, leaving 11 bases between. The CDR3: CASSLGRGSNTEAFF. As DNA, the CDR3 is TGCGCCAGCAGCTTGGGCCGGGGGTCCAACACTGAAGCTTTCTTT.

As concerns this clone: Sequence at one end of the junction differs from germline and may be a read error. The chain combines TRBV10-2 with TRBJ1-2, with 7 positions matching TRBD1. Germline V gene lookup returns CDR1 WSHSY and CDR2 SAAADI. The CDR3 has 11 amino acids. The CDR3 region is CASSAGDSKAF. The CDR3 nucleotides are TGCGCCAGCAGTGCAGGGGACAGTAAGGCCTTC.

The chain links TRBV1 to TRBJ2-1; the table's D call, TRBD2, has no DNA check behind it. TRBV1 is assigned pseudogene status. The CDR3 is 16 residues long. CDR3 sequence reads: CTSSPPFLAGPNEQFF. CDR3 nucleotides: TGCACCAGCAGCCCCCCCTTTTTGGCGGGGCCCAATGAGCAGTTCTTC.

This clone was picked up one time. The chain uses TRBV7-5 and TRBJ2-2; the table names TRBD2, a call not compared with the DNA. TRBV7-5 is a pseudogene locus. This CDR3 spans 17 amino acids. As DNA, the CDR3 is TGTGTCAGAAGCTTAAGTCCTAGCGGGAGGGCCGGCGGGGAGCTGTTTTTT. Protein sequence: CVRSLSPSGRAGGELFF.

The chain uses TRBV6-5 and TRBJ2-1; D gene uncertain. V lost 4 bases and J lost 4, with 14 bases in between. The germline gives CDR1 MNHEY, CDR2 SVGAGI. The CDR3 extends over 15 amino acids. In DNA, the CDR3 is TGTGCCAGCAGTTCCGTCGGGCCAGAATACAATGAGCAGTTCTTC. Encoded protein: CASSSVGPEYNEQFF.

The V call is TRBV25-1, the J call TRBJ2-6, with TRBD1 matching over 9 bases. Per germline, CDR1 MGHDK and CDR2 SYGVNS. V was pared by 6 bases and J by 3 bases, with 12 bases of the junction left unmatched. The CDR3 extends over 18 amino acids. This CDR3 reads CASSRGQGTQFGANVLTF. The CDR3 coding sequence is TGTGCCAGCAGCAGAGGACAGGGGACCCAGTTTGGGGCCAACGTCCTGACTTTC.

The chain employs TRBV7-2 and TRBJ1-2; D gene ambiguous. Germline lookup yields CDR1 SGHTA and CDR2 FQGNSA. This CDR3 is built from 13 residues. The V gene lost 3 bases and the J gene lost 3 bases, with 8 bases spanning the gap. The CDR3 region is CASSFDGYYGYTF. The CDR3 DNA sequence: TGTGCCAGCAGCTTTGACGGCTACTATGGCTACACCTTC. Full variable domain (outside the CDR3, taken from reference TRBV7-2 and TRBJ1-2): GAGVSQSPSNKVTEKGKDVELRCDPISGHTALYWYRQSLGQGLEFLIYFQGNSAPDKSGLPSDRFSAERTGGSVSTLTIQRTQQEDSAVYLCASSFDGYYGYTFGSGTRLTVV.